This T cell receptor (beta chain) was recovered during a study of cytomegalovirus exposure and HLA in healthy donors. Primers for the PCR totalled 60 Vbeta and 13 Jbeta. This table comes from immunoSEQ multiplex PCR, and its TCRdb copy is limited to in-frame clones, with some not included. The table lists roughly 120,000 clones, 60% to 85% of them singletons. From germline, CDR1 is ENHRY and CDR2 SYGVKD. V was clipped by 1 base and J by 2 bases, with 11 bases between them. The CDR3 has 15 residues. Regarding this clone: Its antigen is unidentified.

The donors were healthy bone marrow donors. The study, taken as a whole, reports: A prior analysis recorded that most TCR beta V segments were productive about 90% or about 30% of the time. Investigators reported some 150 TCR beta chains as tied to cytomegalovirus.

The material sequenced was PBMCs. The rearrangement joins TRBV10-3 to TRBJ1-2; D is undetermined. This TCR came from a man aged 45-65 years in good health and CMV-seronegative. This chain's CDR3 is CAISEFASGNYGYTF. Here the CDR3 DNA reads TGTGCCATCAGTGAGTTTGCATCAGGAAACTATGGCTACACCTTC.